Shown below are 14 T cell receptor beta chains from a single sample sequenced in a study of blood T cell repertoires in COVID-19. TCRdb's copy holds only in-frame clones and misses some; the assay was immunoSEQ multiplex PCR. The table includes 180,000 or so clones, roughly 80% detected once. Material for sequencing was peripheral blood. These receptors all stem from a woman in her 70s with acute or convalescent COVID-19.

This clone showed up many times. The CDR3 DNA reads as TGTGCCAGCAGTTTGGGGGGTAACTATGGCTACACCTTC. Translated, it gives CASSLGGNYGYTF. The rearrangement uses TRBV27 and TRBJ1-2, with a weak D call TRBD1 (5 bases). Germline V gene sequence: CDR1 MNHEY, CDR2 SMNVEV (reference sequence). V gave up 3 bases and J gave up 1 base, with 6 bases separating them. This CDR3 spans 13 amino acids.

The chain links TRBV19 to TRBJ2-1, with 10 nucleotides matching TRBD2. Germline CDR1 reads LNHDA; CDR2 reads SQIVND (reference sequence). J was trimmed by 0 bases and V by 7 bases; bases with no gene match: 3. CDR3 length: 15 residues. The CDR3 nucleotides are TGTGCCAGTACACCTAGCGGGAGCTCCTACAATGAGCAGTTCTTC. Protein sequence: CASTPSGSSYNEQFF. Based on the CDR3 plus reference TRBV19 and TRBJ2-1, the full variable domain is DGGITQSPKYLFRKEGQNVTLSCEQNLNHDAMYWYRQDPGQGLRLIYYSQIVNDFQKGDIAEGYSVSREKKESFPLTVTSAQKNPTAFYLCASTPSGSSYNEQFFGPGTRLTVL.

The V gene is TRBV25-1, the J gene TRBJ1-1, with 7 bases aligning to TRBD1. J lost 1 base, V lost 6 bases, and 5 bases had no gene match. Germline V lookup: CDR1 MGHDK, CDR2 SYGVNS. This CDR3 contains 14 residues. The CDR3 sequence is CASRVTGRNTEAFF. CDR3 sequence (DNA): TGTGCCAGCAGGGTGACAGGGAGGAACACTGAAGCTTTCTTT.

The V call is TRBV3-1 (or the pseudogene TRBV3-2), the J call TRBJ1-5, with D maybe TRBD1 (6 bases). V lost 4 bases, J lost 3 bases, and 13 bases lay in between. The CDR3 length is 15 residues. Looked up from germline, CDR1 is LGHDT and CDR2 is YNNKEL (reference sequence). The CDR3 nucleotides read TGTGCCAGCAGCCGCGGCGGACAGAACAATCAGCCCCAGCATTTT. Amino acids: CASSRGGQNNQPQHF.

The chain has TRBV27 and TRBJ2-2; D perhaps matches TRBD2 (7 bases). With 6 bases removed from V and 6 bases from J, the gap between germline ends came to 14 bases. The CDR3 runs 14 residues. The V gene's germline CDR1 is MNHEY and CDR2 SMNVEV (reference sequence). The CDR3 bases are TGTGCCAGCAGGGGGGGCGGGAGCTCCGGGGAGCTGTTTTTT. It specifies CASRGGGSSGELFF.

CDR3 bases: TGTGCCAGCAGCCTCTCGACAGGGGTTTCACCCCTCCACTTT. Protein product: CASSLSTGVSPLHF. The chain combines TRBV28 with TRBJ1-6, with TRBD1 identical over 8 bases. The CDR3 consists of 14 residues. Germline V CDR1 and CDR2: MDHEN, SYDVKM. V shed 6 bases, J shed 9 bases, and the junction held 7 bases outside the gene matches.

The CDR3: CASSPQGMNTGELFF. The DNA of the CDR3 is TGCGCCAGCAGCCCGCAGGGGATGAACACCGGGGAGCTGTTTTTT. This sequence joins TRBV5-1 and TRBJ2-2, with D maybe TRBD1 (6 bases). Trimming left V 4 bases short and J 1 base short, with 11 bases between. The CDR3 extends over 15 amino acids. Germline V gene lookup returns CDR1 SGHRS and CDR2 YFSETQ.

The chain employs TRBV15 and TRBJ2-1, with 11 bases matching TRBD2. The length of the CDR3 is 16 residues. Germline-derived CDR1 and CDR2 are LNHNV and YYDKDF (reference sequence). With V trimmed by 0 bases and J by 5 bases, 3 bases remained unmatched. The CDR3 DNA sequence: TGTGCCACCAGCAGAGAGTCTAGCGGGGGGAACAATGAGCAGTTCTTC. Translation gives CATSRESSGGNNEQFF.

The J gene is TRBJ1-2, the V gene TRBV28; D gene ambiguous. This CDR3 has 13 amino acids. Trimming left V 4 bases short and J 5 bases short, with 11 bases between. The germline gives CDR1 MDHEN, CDR2 SYDVKM. The CDR3 is CASSSQAWYGYTF. In nucleotides, the CDR3 is TGTGCCAGCAGTTCCCAAGCTTGGTATGGCTACACCTTC.

The chain combines TRBV21-1 with TRBJ1-2; the table's D call, TRBD1, was not checked against the DNA. TRBV21-1 is recorded as a pseudogene. The CDR3 totals 17 residues. In nucleotides, the CDR3 is TGTGCCAGCAGCCTCCCCGGGACAGGGGCGAAAGTAAACGGCTACACCTTC. It is translated as CASSLPGTGAKVNGYTF.

In its sample, this clone was seen a few times. This sequence joins TRBV24-1 and TRBJ2-7; D possibly corresponds to TRBD1 (6 bases). The V and J ends lost 2 bases and 1 base respectively, with 14 bases between them. The CDR3 loop spans 16 amino acids. The germline V gene has CDR1 KGHDR and CDR2 SFDVKD. In DNA, the CDR3 is TGTGCCACCAGTGATTCCTCCGGGACACCATCCTACGAGCAGTACTTC. Its translation: CATSDSSGTPSYEQYF.

This sequence joins TRBV9 and TRBJ1-1; no clear D gene. V was clipped by 4 bases and J by 4 bases, with 14 bases between them. Germline lookup yields CDR1 SGDLS and CDR2 YYNGEE. The CDR3 runs 14 residues. CDR3 DNA sequence: TGTGCCAGCAGCCCTCCGTCCTGGAGCACTGAAGCTTTCTTT. It yields the protein CASSPPSWSTEAFF. Variable domain in full (rest from reference TRBV9 and TRBJ1-1): DSGVTQTPKHLITATGQRVTLRCSPRSGDLSVYWYQQSLDQGLQFLIQYYNGEERAKGNILERFSAQQFPDLHSELNLSSLELGDSALYFCASSPPSWSTEAFFGQGTRLTVV.

The V call is TRBV3-1 (or the pseudogene TRBV3-2), the J call TRBJ2-2; TRBD2 is a possible D gene (5 bases). V lost 5 bases, J lost 5 bases, and 21 bases lay in between. Germline V gene sequence: CDR1 LGHDT, CDR2 YNNKEL (reference sequence). This CDR3 contains 17 residues. The CDR3 region has the DNA TGTGCCAGCAGCTCCACCCTCGGACTCTCTCAAACCGGGGAGCTGTTTTTT. This gives the protein CASSSTLGLSQTGELFF.

The V gene is TRBV19, the J gene TRBJ1-3; 7 bases align to TRBD1. The V and J ends lost 7 bases and 4 bases, in that order; junction bases with no gene match: 13. CDR3 length: 16 amino acids. CDR1 and CDR2 (germline): LNHDA, SQIVND (reference sequence). CDR3 bases: TGTGCCAGTACCCTCCTGCGGACAGGCGGGGGAAACACCATATATTTT. This encodes CASTLLRTGGGNTIYF.